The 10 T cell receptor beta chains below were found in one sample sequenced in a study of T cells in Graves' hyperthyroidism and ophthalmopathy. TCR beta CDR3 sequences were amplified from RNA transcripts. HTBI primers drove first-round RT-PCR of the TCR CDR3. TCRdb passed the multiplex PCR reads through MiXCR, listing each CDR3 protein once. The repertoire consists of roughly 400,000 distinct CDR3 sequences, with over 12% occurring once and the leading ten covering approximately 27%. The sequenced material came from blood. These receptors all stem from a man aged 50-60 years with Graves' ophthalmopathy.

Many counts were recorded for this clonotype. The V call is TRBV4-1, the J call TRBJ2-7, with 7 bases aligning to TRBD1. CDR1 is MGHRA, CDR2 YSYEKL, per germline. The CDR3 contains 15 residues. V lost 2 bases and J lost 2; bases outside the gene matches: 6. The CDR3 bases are TGCGCCAGCAGCCAACCCGGGACAGAAGCCTACGAGCAGTACTTC. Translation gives CASSQPGTEAYEQYF.

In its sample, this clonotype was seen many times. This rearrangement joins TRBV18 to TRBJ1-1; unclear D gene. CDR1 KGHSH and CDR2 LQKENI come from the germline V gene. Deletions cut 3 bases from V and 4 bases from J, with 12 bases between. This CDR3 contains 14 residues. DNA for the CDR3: TGTGCCAGCTCACCGGAGGGAGGAGGCACTGAAGCTTTCTTT. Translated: CASSPEGGGTEAFF. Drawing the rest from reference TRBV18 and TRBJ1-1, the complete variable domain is NAGVMQNPRHLVRRRGQEARLRCSPMKGHSHVYWYRQLPEEGLKFMVYLQKENIIDESGMPKERFSAEFPKEGPSILRIQQVVRGDSAAYFCASSPEGGGTEAFFGQGTRLTVV.

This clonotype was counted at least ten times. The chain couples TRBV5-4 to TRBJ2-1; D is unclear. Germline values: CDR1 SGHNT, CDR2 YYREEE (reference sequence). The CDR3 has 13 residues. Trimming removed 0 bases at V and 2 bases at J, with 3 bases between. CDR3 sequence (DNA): TGTGCCAGCAGCTTGGCCCCCTACAATGAGCAGTTCTTC. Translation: CASSLAPYNEQFF.

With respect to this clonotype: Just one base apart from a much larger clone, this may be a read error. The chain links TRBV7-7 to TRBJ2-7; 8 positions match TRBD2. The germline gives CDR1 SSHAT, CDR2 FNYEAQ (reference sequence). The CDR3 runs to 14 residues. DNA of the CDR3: TGTGCTAGCAGCTTCGAGGGACTAGGCGTCGAGCAGTACTTC. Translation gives CASSFEGLGVEQYF. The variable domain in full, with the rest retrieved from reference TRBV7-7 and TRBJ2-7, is GAGVSQSPRYKVTKRGQDVTLRCDPISSHATLYWYQQALGQGPEFLTYFNYEAQPDKSGLPSDRFSAERPEGSISTLTIQRTEQRDSAMYRCASSFEGLGVEQYFGPGTRLTVT.

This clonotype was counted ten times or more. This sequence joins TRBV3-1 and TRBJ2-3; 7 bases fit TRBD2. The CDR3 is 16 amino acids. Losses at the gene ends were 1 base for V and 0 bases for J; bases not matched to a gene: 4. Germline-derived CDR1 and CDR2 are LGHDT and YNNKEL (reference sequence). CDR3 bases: TGTGCCAGCAGCCAAGGTGGGGGGGATAGCACAGATACGCAGTATTTT. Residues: CASSQGGGDSTDTQYF.

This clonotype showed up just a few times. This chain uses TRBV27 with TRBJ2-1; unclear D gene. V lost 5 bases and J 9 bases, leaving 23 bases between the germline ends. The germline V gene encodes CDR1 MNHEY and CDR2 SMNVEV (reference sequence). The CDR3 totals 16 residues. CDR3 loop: CASSLGQTIKRSEQFF. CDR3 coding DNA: TGTGCCAGCAGTCTAGGGCAGACGATCAAAAGGAGTGAGCAGTTCTTC.

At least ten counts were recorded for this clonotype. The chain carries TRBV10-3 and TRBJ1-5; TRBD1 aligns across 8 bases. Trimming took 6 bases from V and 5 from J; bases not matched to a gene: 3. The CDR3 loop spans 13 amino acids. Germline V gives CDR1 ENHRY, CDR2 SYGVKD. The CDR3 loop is CAIRGQVDQPQHF. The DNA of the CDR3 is TGTGCCATCAGGGGACAGGTAGATCAGCCCCAGCATTTT.

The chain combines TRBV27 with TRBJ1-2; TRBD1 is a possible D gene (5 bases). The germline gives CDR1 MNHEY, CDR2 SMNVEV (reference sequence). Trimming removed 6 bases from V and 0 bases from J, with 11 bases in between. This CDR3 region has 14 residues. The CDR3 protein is CASRGTDANYGYTF. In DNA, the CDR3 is TGTGCCAGCAGGGGGACGGACGCTAACTATGGCTACACCTTC.

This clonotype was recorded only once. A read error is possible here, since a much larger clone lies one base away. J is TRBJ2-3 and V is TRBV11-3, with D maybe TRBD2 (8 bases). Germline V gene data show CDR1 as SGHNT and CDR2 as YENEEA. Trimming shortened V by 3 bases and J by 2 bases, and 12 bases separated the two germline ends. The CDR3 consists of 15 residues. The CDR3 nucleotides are TGTGCCAGCAGCTTTAGCGGGACAGCCACAGATACGCAGTATTTT. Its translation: CASSFSGTATDTQYF.

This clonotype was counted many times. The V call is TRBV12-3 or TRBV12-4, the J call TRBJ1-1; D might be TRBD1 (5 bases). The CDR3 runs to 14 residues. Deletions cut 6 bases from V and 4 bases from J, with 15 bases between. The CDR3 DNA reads TGTGCCAGCAGGCTACAGGTCGGGGCCACTGAAGCTTTCTTT. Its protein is CASRLQVGATEAFF.